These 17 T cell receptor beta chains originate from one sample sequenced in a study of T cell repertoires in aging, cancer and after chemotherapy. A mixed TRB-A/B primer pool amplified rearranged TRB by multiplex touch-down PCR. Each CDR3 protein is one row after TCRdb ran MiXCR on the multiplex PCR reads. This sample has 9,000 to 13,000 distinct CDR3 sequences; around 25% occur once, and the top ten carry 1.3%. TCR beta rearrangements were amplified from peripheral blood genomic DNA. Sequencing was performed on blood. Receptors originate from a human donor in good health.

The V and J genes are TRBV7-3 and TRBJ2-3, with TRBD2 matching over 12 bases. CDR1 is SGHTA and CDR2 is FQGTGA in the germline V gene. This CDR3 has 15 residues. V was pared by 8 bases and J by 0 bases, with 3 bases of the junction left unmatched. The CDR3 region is CASGGLAGSTDTQYF. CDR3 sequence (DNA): TGTGCCAGCGGGGGACTAGCGGGTAGCACAGATACGCAGTATTTT.

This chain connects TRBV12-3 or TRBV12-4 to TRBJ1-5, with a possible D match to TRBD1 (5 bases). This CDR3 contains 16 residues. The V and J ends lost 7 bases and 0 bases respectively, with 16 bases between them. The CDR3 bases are TGTGCCAGCAAAGAGAGGGGTATCCTTAGCAATCAGCCCCAGCATTTT. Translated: CASKERGILSNQPQHF.

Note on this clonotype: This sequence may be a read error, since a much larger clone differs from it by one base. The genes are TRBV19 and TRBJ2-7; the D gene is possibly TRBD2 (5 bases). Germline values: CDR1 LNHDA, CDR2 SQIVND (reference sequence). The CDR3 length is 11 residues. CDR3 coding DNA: TGTGCCAGTAAACGGGGATACGAGCGGTACTTC. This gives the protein CASKRGYERYF.

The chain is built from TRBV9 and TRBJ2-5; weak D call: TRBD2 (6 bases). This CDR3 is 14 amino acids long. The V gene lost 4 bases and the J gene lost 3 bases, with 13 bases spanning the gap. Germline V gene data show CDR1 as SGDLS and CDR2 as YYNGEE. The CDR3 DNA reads TGTGCCAGCAGCCCCCCGGTAGCGGAAGAGACCCAGTACTTC. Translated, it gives CASSPPVAEETQYF.

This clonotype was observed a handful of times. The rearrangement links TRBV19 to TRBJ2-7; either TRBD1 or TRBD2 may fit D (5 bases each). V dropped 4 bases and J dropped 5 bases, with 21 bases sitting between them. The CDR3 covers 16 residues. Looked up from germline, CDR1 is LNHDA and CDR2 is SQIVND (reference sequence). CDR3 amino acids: CASSRGTAYGSDEQYF. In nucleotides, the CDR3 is TGTGCCAGTAGTAGAGGGACCGCCTACGGGTCCGACGAGCAGTACTTC.

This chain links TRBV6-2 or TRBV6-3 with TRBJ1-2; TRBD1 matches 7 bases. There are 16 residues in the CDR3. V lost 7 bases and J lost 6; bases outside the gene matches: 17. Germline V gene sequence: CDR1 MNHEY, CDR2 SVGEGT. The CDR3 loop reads CASKPDRVLMWDGYTF. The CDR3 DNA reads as TGTGCCAGCAAACCCGACAGGGTCCTGATGTGGGATGGCTACACCTTC.

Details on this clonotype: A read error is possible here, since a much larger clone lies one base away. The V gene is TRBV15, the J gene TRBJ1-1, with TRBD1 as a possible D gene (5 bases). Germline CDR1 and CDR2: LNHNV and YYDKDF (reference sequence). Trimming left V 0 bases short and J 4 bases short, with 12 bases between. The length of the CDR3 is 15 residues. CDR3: CATSRDGGEGTEAFF. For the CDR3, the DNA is TGTGCCACCAGCAGAGATGGGGGGGAGGGCACTGAAGCTTTCTTT.

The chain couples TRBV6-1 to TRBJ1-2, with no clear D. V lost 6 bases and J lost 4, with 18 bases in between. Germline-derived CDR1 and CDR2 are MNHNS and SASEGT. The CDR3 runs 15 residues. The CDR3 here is CASRSAGEEGYGYTF. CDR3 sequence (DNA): TGTGCCAGCAGAAGTGCCGGGGAAGAGGGCTATGGCTACACCTTC.

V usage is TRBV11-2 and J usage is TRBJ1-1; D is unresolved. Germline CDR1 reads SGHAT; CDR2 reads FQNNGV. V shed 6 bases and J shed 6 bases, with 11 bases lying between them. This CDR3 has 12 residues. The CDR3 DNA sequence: TGTGCCAGCAGTTCTATCAATTCTGAAGCTTTCTTT. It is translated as CASSSINSEAFF.

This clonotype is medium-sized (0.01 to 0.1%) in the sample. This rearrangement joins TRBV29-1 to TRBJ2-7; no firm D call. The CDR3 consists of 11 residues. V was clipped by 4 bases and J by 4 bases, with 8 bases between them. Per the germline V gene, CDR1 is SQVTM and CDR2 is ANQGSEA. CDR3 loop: CSVVREYEQYF. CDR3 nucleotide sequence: TGCAGCGTTGTCCGTGAGTACGAGCAGTACTTC.

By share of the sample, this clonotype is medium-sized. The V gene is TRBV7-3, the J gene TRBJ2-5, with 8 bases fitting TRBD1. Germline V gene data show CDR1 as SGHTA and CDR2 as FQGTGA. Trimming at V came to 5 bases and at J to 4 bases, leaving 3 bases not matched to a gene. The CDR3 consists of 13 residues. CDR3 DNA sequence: TGTGCCAGCAGCGTGGACAGGGTAGAGACCCAGTACTTC. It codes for CASSVDRVETQYF.

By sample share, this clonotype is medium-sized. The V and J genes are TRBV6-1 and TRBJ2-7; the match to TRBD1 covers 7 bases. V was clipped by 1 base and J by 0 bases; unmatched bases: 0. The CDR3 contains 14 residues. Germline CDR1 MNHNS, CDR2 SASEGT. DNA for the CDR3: TGTGCCAGCAGTGAAGGGGACAGCTCCTACGAGCAGTACTTC. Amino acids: CASSEGDSSYEQYF.

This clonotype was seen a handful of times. DNA of the CDR3: TGTGCCAGCAGCTCCCCCGAGTCGGATGAGCAGTTCTTC. Translation: CASSSPESDEQFF. This chain joins TRBV7-9 and TRBJ2-1; D is undetermined. V dropped 4 bases and J dropped 8 bases, with 12 bases sitting between them. The germline V gene has CDR1 SEHNR and CDR2 FQNEAQ (reference sequence). The CDR3 has 13 residues.

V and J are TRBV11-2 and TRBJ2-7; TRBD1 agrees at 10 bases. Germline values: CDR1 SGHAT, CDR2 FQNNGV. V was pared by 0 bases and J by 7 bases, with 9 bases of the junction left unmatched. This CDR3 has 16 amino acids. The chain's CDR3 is CASSLEWGTGVTEQYF. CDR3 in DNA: TGTGCCAGCAGCTTAGAATGGGGGACAGGGGTTACGGAGCAGTACTTC.

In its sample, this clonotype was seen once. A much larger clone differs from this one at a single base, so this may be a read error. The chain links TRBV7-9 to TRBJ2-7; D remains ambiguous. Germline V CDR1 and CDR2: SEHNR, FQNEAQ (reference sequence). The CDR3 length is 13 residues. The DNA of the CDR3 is TGTGCCAGCAGCTTAGGGGTCTCCTACAAGCAGTACTTC. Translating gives CASSLGVSYKQYF.

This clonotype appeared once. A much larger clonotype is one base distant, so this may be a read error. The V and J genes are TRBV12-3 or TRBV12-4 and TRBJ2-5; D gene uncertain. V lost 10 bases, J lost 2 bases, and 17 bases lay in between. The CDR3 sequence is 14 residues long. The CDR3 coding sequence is TGTGCCAACAGCTTAATGCTCAGACAAGAGACCCAGTACTTC. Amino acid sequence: CANSLMLRQETQYF.

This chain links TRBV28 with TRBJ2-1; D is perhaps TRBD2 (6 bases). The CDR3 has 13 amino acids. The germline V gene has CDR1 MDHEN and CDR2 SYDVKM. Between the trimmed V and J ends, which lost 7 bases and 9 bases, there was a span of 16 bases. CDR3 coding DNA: TGTGCCAGCAACGGGGGTGGTCGGCTTGAGCAGTTCTTC. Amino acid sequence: CASNGGGRLEQFF. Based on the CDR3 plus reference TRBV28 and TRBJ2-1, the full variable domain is DVKVTQSSRYLVKRTGEKVFLECVQDMDHENMFWYRQDPGLGLRLIYFSYDVKMKEKGDIPEGYSVSREKKERFSLILESASTNQTSMYLCASNGGGRLEQFFGPGTRLTVL.